This T cell receptor beta chain was retrieved from a study of T cells in Graves' hyperthyroidism and ophthalmopathy. Graves' hyperthyroidism without ophthalmopathy progression within 18 months was termed stable. Hyperthyroidism was newly diagnosed in patients aged 18 to 65 (duration under 2 months). Study observations and caveats: Most expanded thyroid clonotypes above 0.001 recurred in blood. The model anticipated ophthalmopathy a median about 6.5 months pre-onset.

Amplified TCR beta CDR3 regions derived from RNA transcripts. A set of HTBI primers served as the primers for a first-round RT-PCR of the TCR CDR3. One entry per CDR3 protein, called by TCRdb with MiXCR from the multiplex PCR reads. The table shows about 560,000 distinct CDR3 sequences, with 16% occurring only once. With respect to this clonotype: Its specificity is unknown.

The CDR3 length is 14 residues. V was cut by 0 bases and J by 7 bases, with 12 bases left in between. Germline values: CDR1 SGHTA, CDR2 FQGNSA. The J gene is TRBJ2-5, the V gene TRBV7-2; D is tentatively TRBD1 or TRBD2 (5 bases each). Sequenced input: blood. This clonotype originated in a woman under 30 with Graves' hyperthyroidism. CDR3 in DNA: TGTGCCAGCAGCTTAGCGGGACCCTCGGGGACCCAGTACTTC. Its translation is CASSLAGPSGTQYF.